This is a list of T cell receptor beta chains from one sample in a study of shared clonotypes between healthy human individuals. Measured with immunoSEQ multiplex PCR; TCRdb has only the in-frame clones, and not every one. The table includes hundreds of thousands of clones, roughly four fifths detected once. The sequenced sample consisted of PBMCs. The receptors were sampled from a woman aged 40 to 50 in good health. Some clones in this sample may be carry-over from other donors' samples. The conserved cysteine and the conserved F or W are not part of the CDR3 here.

V	J	length	CDR3
TRBV5-6	TRBJ1-2	10	ASSQTGSGYT
TRBV15	TRBJ1-2	13	ATSRAFGQGQGYT
TRBV9	TRBJ2-3	13	ASSVVAGITDTQY
TRBV4-1	TRBJ1-5	14	ASSPGGGTGDQPQH
TRBV19	TRBJ1-3	10	AVQSSGNTIY
TRBV5-1	TRBJ2-7	13	ASSSHGTFSYEQY
TRBV2	TRBJ1-1	12	ASNQRTGSTEAF
TRBV4-2	TRBJ1-3	15	ASSPLNRVVSGNTIY
TRBV18	TRBJ2-6	13	ASSPVGSGANVLT
TRBV9	TRBJ2-3	13	ASSVGIGGADTQY
TRBV6-1	TRBJ1-1	13	ASSPYRALNTEAF
TRBV4-1	TRBJ2-2	15	ASSQDMRGKRTGELF
TRBV27	TRBJ2-7	12	ASSFARGLWEQY
TRBV19	TRBJ2-7	13	ASSTGTGASYEQY
TRBV27	TRBJ1-1	11	ASRPTGGGEAF
TRBV6-5	TRBJ2-7	11	ASSRTSFYEQY
TRBV5-4	TRBJ2-5	14	ASSRLAGGYQETQY
TRBV7-9	TRBJ2-7	10	ASSLAVSEQY
TRBV4-2	TRBJ2-1	14	ASSRLAGVSYNEQF
TRBV11-1	TRBJ2-1	13	ASSLQDGSYNEQF
TRBV19	TRBJ2-5	14	ASSARGRGREETQY
TRBV5-6	TRBJ1-1	12	ASTGGALNTEAF
TRBV18	TRBJ2-2	15	ASSPPWAGPGTGELF
TRBV4-1	TRBJ1-3	13	ASSQEAGSGNTIY
TRBV10-3	TRBJ2-3	14	AISEPRDISTDTQY
TRBV11-1	TRBJ2-1	13	ASSDSGRAHNEQF
TRBV19	TRBJ1-1	11	ATTLDRLTKAF
TRBV20-1	TRBJ1-1	9	RAGSGTEAF
TRBV9	TRBJ2-1	13	ASSEGGDFHNEQF
TRBV7-2	TRBJ2-5	15	ASSTAGTSGSGETQY
TRBV6-5	TRBJ2-1	13	ASSYLGGRASEQF
TRBV10-3	TRBJ2-5	13	AISEGLAGTSTQY
TRBV28	TRBJ2-3	13	ASSGEAGVTDTQY
TRBV11-3	TRBJ1-1	12	ASSLDSSGAEAF
TRBV15	TRBJ2-7	12	ATSRGGARDEQY
TRBV30	TRBJ1-1	10	AWRRVISEAF
TRBV18	TRBJ1-3	14	ASSPLGQFSGNTIY
TRBV16	TRBJ2-1	15	ASSHSLWTLGNNEQF
TRBV19	TRBJ1-5	13	ASSARTGSNQPQH
TRBV7-8	TRBJ2-7	11	ASSLGTSHEQY
TRBV9	TRBJ2-3	14	ASSVGPGEGTDTQY
TRBV7-3	TRBJ2-1	13	ASSSGPSSYNEQF
TRBV5-6	TRBJ1-4	13	ASSWTGASGEKLF
TRBV6-6	TRBJ2-3	14	ASSQFSGTSTDTQY
TRBV18	TRBJ2-1	13	ASSVAGGTFNEQF
TRBV18	TRBJ1-1	13	ASSPALGASTEAF